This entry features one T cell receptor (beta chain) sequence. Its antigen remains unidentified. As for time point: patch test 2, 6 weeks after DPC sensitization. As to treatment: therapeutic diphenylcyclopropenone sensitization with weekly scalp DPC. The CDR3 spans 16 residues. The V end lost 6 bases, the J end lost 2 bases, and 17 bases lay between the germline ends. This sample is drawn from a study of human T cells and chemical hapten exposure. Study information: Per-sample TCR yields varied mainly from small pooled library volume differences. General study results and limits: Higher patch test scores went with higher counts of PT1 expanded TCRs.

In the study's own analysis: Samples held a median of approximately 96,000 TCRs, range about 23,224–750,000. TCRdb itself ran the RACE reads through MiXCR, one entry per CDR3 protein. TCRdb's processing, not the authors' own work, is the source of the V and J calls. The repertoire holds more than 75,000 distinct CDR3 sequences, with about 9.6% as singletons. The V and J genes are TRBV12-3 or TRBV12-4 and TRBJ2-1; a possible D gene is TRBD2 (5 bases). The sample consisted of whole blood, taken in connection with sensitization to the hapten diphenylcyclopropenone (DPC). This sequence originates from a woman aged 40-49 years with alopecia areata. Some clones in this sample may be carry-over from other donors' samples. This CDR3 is CASSPPSTLTYNEQFF. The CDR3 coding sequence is TGTGCCAGCAGCCCACCTAGCACACTTACCTACAATGAGCAGTTCTTC.